This T cell receptor beta chain is drawn from a study of glioma-infiltrating T cells. The iRepertoire nested amplicon-rescue multiplex PCR amplified TCR alpha and beta CDR3s from RNA. TCRdb re-called the multiplex PCR reads through MiXCR, storing one row per CDR3 protein. The table includes 6,000 or so distinct CDR3 sequences, approximately 30% detected once. This clonotype turned up a few times. A clone one base away is much larger, so this may be a read error. The sample was glioma tissue, nonneoplastic brain tissue, or PBMCs (not recorded which). The TCR sequence derives from a human donor with low-grade glioma or glioblastoma, undergoing nonglioma brain surgery, or in good health (not recorded which).

For the CDR3, the DNA is TGTGCCAGTAGGGCAGACCGGAATGAGCAGTTCTTC. This sequence encodes CASRADRNEQFF. The J gene is TRBJ2-1, the V gene TRBV19; no reliable D call. This CDR3 is 12 amino acids long. Trimming took off 6 bases at V and 7 bases at J, with 10 bases between the two ends. Germline V lookup: CDR1 LNHDA, CDR2 SQIVND (reference sequence).